The 4 T cell receptor beta chains below were found in one sample sequenced in a study of technical replicates of blood from a few donors. Here immunoSEQ multiplex PCR was the method, and the copy in TCRdb shows in-frame clones only, minus some. The sample lists under 90,000 clones; around 97% were seen once. Sequencing was performed on T cells isolated from PBMCs. Every receptor here comes from a human donor in good health.

V gene TRBV6-1 combines with J gene TRBJ2-1, with TRBD1 matching 7 bases. Germline V lookup: CDR1 MNHNS, CDR2 SASEGT. V shed 7 bases, J shed 5 bases, and the junction held 5 bases outside the gene matches. This CDR3 comprises 13 residues. This CDR3 reads CASIRGQDNEQFF. The DNA of the CDR3 is TGTGCCAGCATCCGAGGACAGGACAATGAGCAGTTCTTC.

CDR3 loop: CASSLVGTSGYEQYF. For the CDR3, the DNA is TGTGCCAGCAGCTTAGTAGGGACTAGCGGGTACGAGCAGTACTTC. The chain has TRBV7-2 and TRBJ2-7; 12 nucleotides line up with TRBD2. The J segment lost 4 bases and the V segment lost 1 base, leaving 2 bases of the junction unmatched. CDR1 and CDR2 from the germline V gene are SGHTA and FQGNSA. This CDR3 comprises 15 residues.

This chain links TRBV2 with TRBJ2-1; TRBD1 matches 8 bases. CDR1 and CDR2 (germline): SNHLY, FYNNEI. The CDR3 loop spans 13 amino acids. V lost 7 bases, J lost 7 bases, and 6 bases stayed unmatched. CDR3 coding DNA: TGTGCCAGCATCAGGGGGCAAACGAATGAGCAGTTCTTC. Protein product: CASIRGQTNEQFF.

The chain has TRBV29-1 and TRBJ2-5; no reliable D call. Per the germline V gene, CDR1 is SQVTM and CDR2 is ANQGSEA. V dropped 4 bases and J dropped 3 bases, with 3 bases sitting between them. The length of the CDR3 is 10 residues. CDR3 nucleotide sequence: TGCAGCGTTGCCAAAGAGACCCAGTACTTC. Its translation is CSVAKETQYF.